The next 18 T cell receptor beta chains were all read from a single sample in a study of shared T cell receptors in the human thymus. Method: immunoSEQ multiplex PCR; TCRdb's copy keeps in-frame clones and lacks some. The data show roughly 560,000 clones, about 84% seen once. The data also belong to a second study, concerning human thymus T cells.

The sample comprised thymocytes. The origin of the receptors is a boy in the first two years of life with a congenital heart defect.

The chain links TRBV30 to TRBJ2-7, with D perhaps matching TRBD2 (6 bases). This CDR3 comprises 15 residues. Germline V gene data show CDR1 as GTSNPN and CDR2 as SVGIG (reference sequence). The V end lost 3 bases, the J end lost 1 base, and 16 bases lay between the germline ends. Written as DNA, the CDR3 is TGTGCCTGGAGGAGGAGGGGTCCCTCTTCCTACGAGCAGTACTTC. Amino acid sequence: CAWRRRGPSSYEQYF.

The CDR3 sequence: CASGFGRQFF. CDR3 DNA sequence: TGTGCTAGTGGTTTTGGGAGGCAGTTCTTC. The V gene is TRBV12-5, the J gene TRBJ2-1; D possibly corresponds to TRBD2 (5 bases). Trimming took 3 bases from V and 12 from J, leaving 6 bases between them. CDR1 and CDR2 from the germline V gene are LGHNT and FRNRAP. The CDR3 spans 10 residues.

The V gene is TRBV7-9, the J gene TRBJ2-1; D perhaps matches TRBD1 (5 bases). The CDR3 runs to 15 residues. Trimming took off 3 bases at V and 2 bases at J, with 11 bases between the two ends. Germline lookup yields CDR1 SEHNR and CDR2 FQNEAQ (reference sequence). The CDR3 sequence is CASSFIRAAYNEQFF. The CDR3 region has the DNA TGTGCCAGCAGCTTCATCAGGGCCGCCTACAATGAGCAGTTCTTC. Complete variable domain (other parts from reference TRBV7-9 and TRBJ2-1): DTGVSQNPRHKITKRGQNVTFRCDPISEHNRLYWYRQTLGQGPEFLTYFQNEAQLEKSRLLSDRFSAERPKGSFSTLEIQRTEQGDSAMYLCASSFIRAAYNEQFFGPGTRLTVL.

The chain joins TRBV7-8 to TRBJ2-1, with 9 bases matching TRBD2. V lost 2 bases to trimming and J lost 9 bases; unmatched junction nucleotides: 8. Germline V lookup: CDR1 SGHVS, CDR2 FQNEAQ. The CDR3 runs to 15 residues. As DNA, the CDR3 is TGTGCCAGCAGCTTAATTGCGCGGGAGGGGGGTGAGCAGTTCTTC. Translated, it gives CASSLIAREGGEQFF. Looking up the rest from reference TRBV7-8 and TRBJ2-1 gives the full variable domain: GAGVSQSPRYKVAKRGQDVALRCDPISGHVSLFWYQQALGQGPEFLTYFQNEAQLDKSGLPSDRFFAERPEGSVSTLKIQRTQQEDSAVYLCASSLIAREGGEQFFGPGTRLTVL.

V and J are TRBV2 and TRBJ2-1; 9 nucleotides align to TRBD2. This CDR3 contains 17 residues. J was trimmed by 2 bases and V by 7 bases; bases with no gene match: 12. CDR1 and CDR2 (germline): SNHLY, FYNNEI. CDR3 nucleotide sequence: TGTGCCAGCACCGAGGGTGTCTCTAGCGGGACCTACAATGAGCAGTTCTTC. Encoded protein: CASTEGVSSGTYNEQFF.

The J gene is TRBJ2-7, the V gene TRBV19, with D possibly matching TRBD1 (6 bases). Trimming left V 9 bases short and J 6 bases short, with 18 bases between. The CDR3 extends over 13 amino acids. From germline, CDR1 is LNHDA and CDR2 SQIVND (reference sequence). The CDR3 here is CARYGTWGCEQYF. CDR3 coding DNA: TGTGCCAGGTACGGGACATGGGGGTGCGAGCAGTACTTC.

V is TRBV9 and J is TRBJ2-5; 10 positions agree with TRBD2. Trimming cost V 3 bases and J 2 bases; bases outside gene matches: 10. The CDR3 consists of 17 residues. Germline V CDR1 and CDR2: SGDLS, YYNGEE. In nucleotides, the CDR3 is TGTGCCAGCAGCGCTTTCCAGCGGGAGGGACAACAAGAGACCCAGTACTTC. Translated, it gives CASSAFQREGQQETQYF.

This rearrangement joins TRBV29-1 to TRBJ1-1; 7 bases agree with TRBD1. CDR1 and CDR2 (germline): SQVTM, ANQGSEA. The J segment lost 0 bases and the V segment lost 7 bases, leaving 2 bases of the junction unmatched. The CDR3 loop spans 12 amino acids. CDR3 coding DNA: TGCAGCGGGACAGGATTGAACACTGAAGCTTTCTTT. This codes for CSGTGLNTEAFF.

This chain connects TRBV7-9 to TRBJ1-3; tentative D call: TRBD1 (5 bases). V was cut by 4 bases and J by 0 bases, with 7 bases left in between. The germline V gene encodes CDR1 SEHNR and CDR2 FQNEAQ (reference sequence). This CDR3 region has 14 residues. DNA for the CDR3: TGTGCCAGCAGCTACGACAGCTCTGGAAACACCATATATTTT. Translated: CASSYDSSGNTIYF.

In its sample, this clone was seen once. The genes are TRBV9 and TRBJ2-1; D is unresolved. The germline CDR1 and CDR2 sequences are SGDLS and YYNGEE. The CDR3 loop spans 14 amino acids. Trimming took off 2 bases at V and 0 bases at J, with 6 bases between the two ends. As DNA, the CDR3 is TGTGCCAGCAGCGTGAGGAACTCCTACAATGAGCAGTTCTTC. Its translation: CASSVRNSYNEQFF.

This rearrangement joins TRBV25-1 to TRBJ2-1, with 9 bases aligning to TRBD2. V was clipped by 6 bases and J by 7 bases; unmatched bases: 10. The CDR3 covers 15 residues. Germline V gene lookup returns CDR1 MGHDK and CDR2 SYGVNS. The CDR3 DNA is TGTGCCAGCAGCGCTGGCGGGAGGGCCCCGAATGAGCAGTTCTTC. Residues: CASSAGGRAPNEQFF.

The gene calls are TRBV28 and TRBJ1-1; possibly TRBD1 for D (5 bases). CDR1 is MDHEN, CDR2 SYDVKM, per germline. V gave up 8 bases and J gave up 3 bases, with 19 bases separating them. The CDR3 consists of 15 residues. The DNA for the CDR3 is TGTGCCAGCGGCGGACCCGGGGGTCGGGACACTGAAGCTTTCTTT. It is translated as CASGGPGGRDTEAFF.

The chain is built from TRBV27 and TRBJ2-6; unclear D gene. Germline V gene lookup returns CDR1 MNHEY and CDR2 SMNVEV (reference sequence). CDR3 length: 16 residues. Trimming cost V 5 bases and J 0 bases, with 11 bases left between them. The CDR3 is CASSAPSVSGANVLTF. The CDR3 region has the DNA TGTGCCAGCAGTGCTCCCTCGGTCTCTGGGGCCAACGTCCTGACTTTC.

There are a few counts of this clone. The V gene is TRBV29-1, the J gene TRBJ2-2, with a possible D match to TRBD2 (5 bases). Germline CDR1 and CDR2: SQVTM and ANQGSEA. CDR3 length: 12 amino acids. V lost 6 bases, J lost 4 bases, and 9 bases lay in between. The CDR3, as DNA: TGCAGCGTAGCGGATCCCACCGGGGAGCTGTTTTTT. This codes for CSVADPTGELFF.

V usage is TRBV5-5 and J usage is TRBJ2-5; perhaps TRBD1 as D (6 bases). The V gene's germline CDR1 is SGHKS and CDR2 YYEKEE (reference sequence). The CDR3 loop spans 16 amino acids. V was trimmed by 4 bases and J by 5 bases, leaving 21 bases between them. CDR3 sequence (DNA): TGTGCCAGCAGCCCATCAGGCAGGGGCATAATGGAGACCCAGTACTTC. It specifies CASSPSGRGIMETQYF. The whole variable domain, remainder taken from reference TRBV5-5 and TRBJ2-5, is DAGVTQSPTHLIKTRGQQVTLRCSPISGHKSVSWYQQVLGQGPQFIFQYYEKEERGRGNFPDRFSARQFPNYSSELNVNALLLGDSALYLCASSPSGRGIMETQYFGPGTRLLVL.

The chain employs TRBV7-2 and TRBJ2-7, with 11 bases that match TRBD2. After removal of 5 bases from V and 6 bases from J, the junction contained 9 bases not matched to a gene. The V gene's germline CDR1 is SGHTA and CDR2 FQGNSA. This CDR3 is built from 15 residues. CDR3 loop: CASSLRLAGRIEQYF. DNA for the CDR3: TGTGCCAGCAGCCTAAGACTAGCGGGGCGGATCGAGCAGTACTTC.

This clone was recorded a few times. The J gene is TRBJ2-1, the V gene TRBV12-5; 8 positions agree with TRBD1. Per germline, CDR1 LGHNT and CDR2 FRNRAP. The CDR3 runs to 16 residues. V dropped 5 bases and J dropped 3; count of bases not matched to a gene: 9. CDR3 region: CASGTYTGGNYNEQFF. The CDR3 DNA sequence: TGTGCTAGTGGTACCTACACAGGGGGAAACTACAATGAGCAGTTCTTC.

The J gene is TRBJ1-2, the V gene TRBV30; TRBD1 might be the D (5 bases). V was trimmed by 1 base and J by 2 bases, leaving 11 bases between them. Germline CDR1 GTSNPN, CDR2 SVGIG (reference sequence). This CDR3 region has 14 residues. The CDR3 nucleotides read TGTGCCTGGAGTGACCCTCGGGGGAACTATGGCTACACCTTC. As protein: CAWSDPRGNYGYTF.